This passage covers 10 T cell receptor beta chains from one sample sequenced in a study of human T cells and chemical hapten exposure. The sample's time point: patch test 1, 2 weeks after DPC sensitization. The sample's treatment: therapeutic diphenylcyclopropenone sensitization with weekly scalp DPC. Unseparated into fractions, whole blood served as the source from which total RNA was extracted. TCRdb recomputed calls from the RACE reads with MiXCR, one row per CDR3 protein. Of 30,000 to 40,000 distinct CDR3 sequences in the sample, 6% to 7% were seen once. The sample was whole blood, taken in connection with sensitization to the hapten diphenylcyclopropenone (DPC). Receptor source: a woman in her twenties or thirties with alopecia areata. Some clones in this sample may be carry-over from other donors' samples.

This clonotype has just a few counts. This chain links TRBV6-5 with TRBJ1-4; maybe TRBD1 (5 bases). V was pared by 0 bases and J by 11 bases, with 10 bases between. Germline-derived CDR1 and CDR2 are MNHEY and SVGAGI. This CDR3 is built from 13 residues. The DNA for the CDR3 is TGTGCCAGCAGTTACTCAACAGGCGGGAAACTGTTTTTT. Translated, it gives CASSYSTGGKLFF.

At least ten counts were recorded for this clonotype. This rearrangement joins TRBV5-1 to TRBJ1-6; no firm D call. The CDR3 sequence is 15 residues long. The germline V gene encodes CDR1 SGHRS and CDR2 YFSETQ. Trimming stripped 0 bases from V and 0 bases from J, with 4 bases between. The CDR3, as DNA: TGCGCCAGCAGCTTGGATTTCTCCTATAATTCACCCCTCCACTTT. Translating gives CASSLDFSYNSPLHF.

This clonotype was observed a handful of times. The rearrangement links TRBV28 to TRBJ1-5; D remains unclear. CDR3 length equals 14 residues. Germline assignment: CDR1 MDHEN and CDR2 SYDVKM. V was cut by 6 bases and J by 1 base, with 10 bases left in between. CDR3 residues: CASSSSGSNQPQHF. CDR3 DNA sequence: TGTGCCAGCAGCTCTAGCGGGAGCAATCAGCCCCAGCATTTT.

This clonotype was detected a few times. The rearrangement links TRBV5-1 to TRBJ2-3; tentatively, D is TRBD1 (5 bases). This CDR3 comprises 14 residues. The ends were cut back, 3 bases at V and 1 base at J, with 9 bases in the middle. The V gene's germline CDR1 is SGHRS and CDR2 YFSETQ. CDR3: CASSSLGGTDTQYF. In DNA form, the CDR3 reads TGCGCCAGCAGCTCTTTAGGGGGCACAGATACGCAGTATTTT.

This sequence joins TRBV7-2 and TRBJ2-7; no clear D gene. There are 13 residues in the CDR3. CDR1 SGHTA and CDR2 FQGNSA come from the germline V gene. Trimming left V 5 bases short and J 4 bases short, with 12 bases between. The CDR3 DNA sequence: TGTGCCAGCAGCAATGGTCCCGAGTACGAGCAGTACTTC. It encodes CASSNGPEYEQYF.

This clonotype was detected ten times or more. The V call is TRBV6-2 or TRBV6-3, the J call TRBJ2-7; TRBD1 or TRBD2 may be the D gene (5 bases each). The CDR3 is made up of 13 amino acids. Between the trimmed V and J ends, which lost 5 bases and 6 bases, there was a span of 14 bases. Germline assignment: CDR1 MNHEY and CDR2 SVGEGT. This CDR3 is CASSLWDRGEQYF. CDR3 nucleotide sequence: TGTGCCAGCAGTCTTTGGGACCGTGGCGAGCAGTACTTC.

This clonotype came up a few times. J is TRBJ1-5 and V is TRBV7-8; 11 bases line up with TRBD1. CDR3 length: 15 amino acids. Germline V gene data show CDR1 as SGHVS and CDR2 as FQNEAQ. With V trimmed by 5 bases and J by 6 bases, 6 bases remained unmatched. The CDR3 sequence: CASSTRDRGGQPQHF. The CDR3 nucleotides are TGTGCCAGCAGCACCCGGGACAGGGGGGGTCAGCCCCAGCATTTT.

This clonotype was seen repeatedly, ten times or more. The chain is built from TRBV7-2 and TRBJ2-1; no clear D gene. The CDR3 covers 13 residues. In germline, CDR1 is SGHTA, CDR2 FQGNSA. V dropped 2 bases and J dropped 0 bases, with 2 bases sitting between them. The CDR3 DNA is TGTGCCAGCAGCTTAATCTCCTACAATGAGCAGTTCTTC. Translation: CASSLISYNEQFF. The full variable domain, in which reference TRBV7-2 and TRBJ2-1 provide the parts outside the CDR3, is GAGVSQSPSNKVTEKGKDVELRCDPISGHTALYWYRQSLGQGLEFLIYFQGNSAPDKSGLPSDRFSAERTGGSVSTLTIQRTQQEDSAVYLCASSLISYNEQFFGPGTRLTVL.

About this clonotype itself: The junction departs from germline at one end; a sequencing error may be responsible. The gene calls are TRBV12-3 or TRBV12-4 and TRBJ1-1; no definite D call. The CDR3 runs to 18 residues. The CDR3: CASSLNPSLRQMNTGAFF. Here the CDR3 DNA reads TGTGCCAGCAGTTTAAATCCCTCATTGCGGCAGATGAACACTGGAGCTTTCTTT.

In DNA form, the CDR3 reads TGCAGTGCTAGAAACCCCGGACTAGCGTCCTACAATGAGCAGTTCTTC. This sequence encodes CSARNPGLASYNEQFF. The V call is TRBV20-1, the J call TRBJ2-1; 9 positions match TRBD2. The CDR3 covers 16 residues. Per germline, CDR1 DFQATT and CDR2 SNEGSKA (reference sequence). V lost 2 bases to trimming and J lost 1 base; unmatched junction nucleotides: 6.